The present T cell receptor beta chain was sequenced within a study of T cell clonotyping in hematopoietic cell transplantation. The study, taken as a whole, reports: Graft donor and pretransplant recipient Inverse Simpson Index values predicted broader posttransplant TCR diversity. No sorting was done, leaving CD4 and CD8 contributions mixed.

Note on this clone: Its specificity is unknown.

Measured with immunoSEQ multiplex PCR; TCRdb has only the in-frame clones, and not every one. The sample includes 8,000 to 10,000 clones, 80% to 95% of them seen just once. Trimming shortened V by 5 bases and J by 6 bases, and 16 bases separated the two germline ends. This CDR3 is 14 amino acids long. The germline gives CDR1 SGHNT, CDR2 YENEEA. The chain joins TRBV11-3 to TRBJ1-2; the D gene is possibly TRBD1 (5 bases). This sequence was found in a male patient in his fifties who had an allogeneic stem cell transplant from a related donor, so T cells may come from the graft donor. Some clones in this sample may be carry-over from other donors' samples. Sequenced material: PBMCs, taken 100 days after allogeneic stem cell transplant. CDR3 sequence reads: CASSPDTGKDGYTF. The CDR3 nucleotides are TGTGCCAGCAGCCCCGACACAGGTAAGGATGGCTACACCTTC.